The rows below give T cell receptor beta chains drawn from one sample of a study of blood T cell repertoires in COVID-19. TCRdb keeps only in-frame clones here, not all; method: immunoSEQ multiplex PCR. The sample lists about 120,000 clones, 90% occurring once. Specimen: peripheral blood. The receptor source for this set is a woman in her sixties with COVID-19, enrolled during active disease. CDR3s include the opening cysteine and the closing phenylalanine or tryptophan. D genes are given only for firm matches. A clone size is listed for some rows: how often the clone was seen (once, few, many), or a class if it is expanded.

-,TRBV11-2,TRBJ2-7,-,CASSEIYEQYF,TGTGCCAGCAGCGAGATATACGAGCAGTACTTC
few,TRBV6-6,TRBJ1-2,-,CASSTYGQTSGGYTF,TGTGCCAGCAGTACCTACGGACAGACATCGGGGGGCTACACCTTC
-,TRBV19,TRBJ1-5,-,CASRGQSNSNQPQHF,TGTGCCAGTAGAGGACAGAGCAATAGCAATCAGCCCCAGCATTTT
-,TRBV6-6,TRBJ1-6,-,CASRTGSGDSPLHF,TGTGCCAGCAGAACAGGATCGGGCGATTCACCCCTCCACTTT
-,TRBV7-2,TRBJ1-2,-,CASSPGEGYGYTF,TGTGCCAGCAGCCCGGGGGAAGGCTATGGCTACACCTTC
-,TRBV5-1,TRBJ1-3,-,CASSLAAGSSGNTIYF,TGCGCCAGCAGCTTGGCCGCAGGAAGCTCTGGAAACACCATATATTTT
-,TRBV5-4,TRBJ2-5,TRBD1,CASSLVGQGFETQYF,TGTGCCAGCAGCTTGGTTGGACAGGGGTTTGAGACCCAGTACTTC
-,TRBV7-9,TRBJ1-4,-,CASSLPRGLNEKLFF,TGTGCCAGCAGCTTACCGAGGGGACTCAATGAAAAACTGTTTTTT
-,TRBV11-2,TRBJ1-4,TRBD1,CASSTNRGIGEKLFF,TGTGCCAGCAGCACAAACAGGGGGATAGGAGAAAAACTGTTTTTT
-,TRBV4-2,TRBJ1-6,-,CASSLNGAGNNSPLHF,TGTGCCAGCAGCCTGAATGGGGCAGGTAATAATTCACCCCTCCACTTT
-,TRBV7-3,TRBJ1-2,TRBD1,CASSFSQGVLTF,TGTGCCAGCAGCTTCTCCCAGGGGGTACTCACCTTC
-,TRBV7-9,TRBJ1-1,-,CASSLVADAEAFF,TGTGCCAGCAGCTTAGTGGCCGATGCCGAAGCTTTCTTT
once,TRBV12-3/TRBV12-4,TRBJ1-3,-,CASSPLSGNTIYF,TGTGCCAGCAGTCCACTCTCTGGAAACACCATATATTTT
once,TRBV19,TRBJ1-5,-,CASSISSDAVDQPQHF,TGTGCCAGTAGTATATCGTCAGACGCGGTGGATCAGCCCCAGCATTTT
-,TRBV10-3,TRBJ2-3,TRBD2,CAISPERGGPQDTQYF,TGTGCCATCAGCCCCGAGCGGGGGGGTCCTCAAGATACGCAGTATTTT
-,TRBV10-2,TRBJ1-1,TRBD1,CASIQGARVAGIGTEAFF,TGCGCCAGCATACAGGGGGCAAGGGTAGCGGGAATAGGCACTGAAGCTTTCTTT
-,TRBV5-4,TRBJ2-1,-,CASSFAGTMVDEQFF,TGTGCCAGCAGCTTCGCGGGGACCATGGTGGATGAGCAGTTCTTC
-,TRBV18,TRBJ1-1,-,CASSSRGDMNTEAFF,TGTGCCAGCTCATCCCGAGGGGACATGAACACTGAAGCTTTCTTT
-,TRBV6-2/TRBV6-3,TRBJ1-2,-,CASSTGFVYGYTF,TGTGCCAGCAGTACAGGGTTTGTCTATGGCTACACCTTC
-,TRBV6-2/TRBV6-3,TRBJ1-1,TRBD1,CASSQLQGVNTEAFF,TGTGCCAGCAGTCAACTCCAGGGGGTGAACACTGAAGCTTTCTTT
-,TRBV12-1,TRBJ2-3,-,CASSFEGEATDTQYF,TGTGCCAGCAGCTTTGAGGGGGAAGCGACAGATACGCAGTATTTT
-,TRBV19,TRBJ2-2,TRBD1,CASSRTGPNTGELFF,TGTGCCAGTAGCCGGACAGGGCCGAACACCGGGGAGCTGTTTTTT
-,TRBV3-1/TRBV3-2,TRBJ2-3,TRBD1,CASRETGAGRTDTQYF,TGTGCCAGCAGGGAGACAGGGGCGGGACGAACAGATACGCAGTATTTT
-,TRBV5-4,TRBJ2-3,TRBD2,CASSRGGTDTQYF,TGTGCCAGCAGCCGGGGGGGCACAGATACGCAGTATTTT